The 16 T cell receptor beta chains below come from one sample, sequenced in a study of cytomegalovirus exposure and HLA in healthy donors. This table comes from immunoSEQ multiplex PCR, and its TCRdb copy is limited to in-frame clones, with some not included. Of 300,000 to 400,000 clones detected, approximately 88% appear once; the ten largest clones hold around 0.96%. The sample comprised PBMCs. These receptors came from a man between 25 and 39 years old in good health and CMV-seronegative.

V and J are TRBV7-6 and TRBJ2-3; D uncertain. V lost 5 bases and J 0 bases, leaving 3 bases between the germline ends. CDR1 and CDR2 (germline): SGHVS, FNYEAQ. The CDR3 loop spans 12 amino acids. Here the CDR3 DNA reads TGTGCCAGCAGCGCGAGCACAGATACGCAGTATTTT. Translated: CASSASTDTQYF.

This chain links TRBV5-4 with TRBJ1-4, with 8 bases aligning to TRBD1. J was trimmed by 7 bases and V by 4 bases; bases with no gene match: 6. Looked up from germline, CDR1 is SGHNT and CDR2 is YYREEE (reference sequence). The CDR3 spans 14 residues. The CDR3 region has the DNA TGTGCCAGCAGCGTTTCAGGGGGCGGTGAAAAACTGTTTTTT. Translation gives CASSVSGGGEKLFF.

For the CDR3, the DNA is TGTGCCAGCAGCCACCTATCCAGCGGGGGTGATACGCAGTATTTT. Translation: CASSHLSSGGDTQYF. V is TRBV6-5 and J is TRBJ2-3; 8 bases are shared with TRBD2. This CDR3 is 15 amino acids long. Germline-derived CDR1 and CDR2 are MNHEY and SVGAGI. Trimming took 6 bases from V and 6 from J; bases not matched to a gene: 11.

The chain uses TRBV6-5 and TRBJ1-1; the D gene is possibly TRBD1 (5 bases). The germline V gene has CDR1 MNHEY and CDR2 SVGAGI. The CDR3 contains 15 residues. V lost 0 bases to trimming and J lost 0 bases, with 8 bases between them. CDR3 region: CASSYSQVLNTEAFF. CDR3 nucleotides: TGTGCCAGCAGTTACTCACAGGTCTTGAACACTGAAGCTTTCTTT.

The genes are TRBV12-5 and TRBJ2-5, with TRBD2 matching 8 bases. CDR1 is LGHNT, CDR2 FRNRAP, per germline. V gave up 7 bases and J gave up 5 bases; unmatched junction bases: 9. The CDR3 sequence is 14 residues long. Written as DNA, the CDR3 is TGTGCTAGTGCCTCGGGGGGGACTACGGAGACCCAGTACTTC. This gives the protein CASASGGTTETQYF.

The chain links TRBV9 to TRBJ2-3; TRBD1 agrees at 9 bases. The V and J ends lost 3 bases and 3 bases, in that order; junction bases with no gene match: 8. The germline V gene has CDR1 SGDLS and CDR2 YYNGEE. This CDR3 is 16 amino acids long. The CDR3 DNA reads TGTGCCAGCAGCGGCCCCGGGACAGGGCCTACAGATACGCAGTATTTT. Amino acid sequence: CASSGPGTGPTDTQYF.

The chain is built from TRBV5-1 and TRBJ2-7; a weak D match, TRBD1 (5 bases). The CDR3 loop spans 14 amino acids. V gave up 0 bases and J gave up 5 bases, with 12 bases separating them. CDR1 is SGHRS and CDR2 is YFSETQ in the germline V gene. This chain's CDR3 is CASSLATKGNEQYF. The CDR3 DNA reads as TGCGCCAGCAGCTTGGCTACGAAGGGGAACGAGCAGTACTTC.

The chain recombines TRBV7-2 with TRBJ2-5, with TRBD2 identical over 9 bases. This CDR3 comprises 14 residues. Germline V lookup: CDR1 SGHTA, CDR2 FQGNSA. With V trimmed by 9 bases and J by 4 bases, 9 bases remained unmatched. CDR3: CASCLAGPPETQYF. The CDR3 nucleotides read TGTGCCAGTTGCCTAGCGGGGCCACCAGAGACCCAGTACTTC.

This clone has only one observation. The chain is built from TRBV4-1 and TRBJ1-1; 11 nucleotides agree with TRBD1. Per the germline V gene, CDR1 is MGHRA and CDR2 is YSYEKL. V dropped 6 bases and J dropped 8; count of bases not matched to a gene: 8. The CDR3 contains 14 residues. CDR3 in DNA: TGCGCCAGCAGGCCGACCGGGACAGGGGGAGAAGCTTTCTTT. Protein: CASRPTGTGGEAFF.

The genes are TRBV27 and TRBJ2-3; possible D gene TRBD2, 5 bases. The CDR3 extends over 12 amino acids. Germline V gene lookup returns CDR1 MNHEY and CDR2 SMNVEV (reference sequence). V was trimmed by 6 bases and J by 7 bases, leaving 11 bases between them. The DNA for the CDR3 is TGTGCCAGCAGCTCCCCTAGCAATACGCAGTATTTT. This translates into CASSSPSNTQYF.

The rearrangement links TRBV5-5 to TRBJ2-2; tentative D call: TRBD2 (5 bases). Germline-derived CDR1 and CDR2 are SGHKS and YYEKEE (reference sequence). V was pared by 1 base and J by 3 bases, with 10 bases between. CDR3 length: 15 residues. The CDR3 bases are TGTGCCAGCAGCTTGTCTAGCCTCCACACCGGGGAGCTGTTTTTT. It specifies CASSLSSLHTGELFF.

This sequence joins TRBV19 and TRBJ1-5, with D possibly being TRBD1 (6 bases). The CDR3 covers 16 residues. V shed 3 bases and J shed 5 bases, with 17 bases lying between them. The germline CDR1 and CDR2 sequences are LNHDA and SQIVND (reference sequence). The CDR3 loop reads CASSMIQWEGDQPQHF. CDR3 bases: TGTGCCAGTAGTATGATACAGTGGGAGGGGGATCAGCCCCAGCATTTT.

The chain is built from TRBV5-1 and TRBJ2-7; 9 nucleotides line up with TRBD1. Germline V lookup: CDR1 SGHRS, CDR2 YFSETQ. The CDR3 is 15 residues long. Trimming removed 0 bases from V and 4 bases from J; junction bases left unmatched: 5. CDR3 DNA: TGCGCCAGCAGCTTGGTCTTGGACAGGGGATACGAGCAGTACTTC. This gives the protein CASSLVLDRGYEQYF.

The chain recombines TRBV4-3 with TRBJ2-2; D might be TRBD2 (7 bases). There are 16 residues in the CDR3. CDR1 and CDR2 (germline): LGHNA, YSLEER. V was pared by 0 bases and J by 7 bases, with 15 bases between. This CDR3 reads CASSQDLGGAGGELFF. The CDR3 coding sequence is TGCGCCAGCAGCCAAGATTTGGGGGGGGCCGGCGGGGAGCTGTTTTTT.

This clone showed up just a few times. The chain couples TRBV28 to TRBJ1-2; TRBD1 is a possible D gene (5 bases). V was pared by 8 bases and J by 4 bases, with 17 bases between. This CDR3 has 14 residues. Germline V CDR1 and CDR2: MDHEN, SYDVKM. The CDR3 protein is CASEVHQGGYGYTF. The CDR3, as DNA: TGTGCCAGCGAGGTACATCAGGGTGGCTATGGCTACACCTTC.

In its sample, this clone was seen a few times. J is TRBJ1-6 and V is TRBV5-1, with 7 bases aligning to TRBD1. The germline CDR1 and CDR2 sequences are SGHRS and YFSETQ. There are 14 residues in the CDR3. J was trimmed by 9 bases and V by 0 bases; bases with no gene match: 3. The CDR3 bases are TGCGCCAGCAGCTTGGAAGGGGGCGGTTCACCCCTCCACTTT. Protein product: CASSLEGGGSPLHF.